One TCR beta chain is described in this entry. This clonotype is a singleton in its sample. The antigen it binds to is not known. No much larger clonotype is one base removed from it; base qualities were not supplied. A lone read offers only weak evidence. The sample belongs to a study of CD8+CD57+ T cells in acquired aplastic anemia (dated by TCRdb to between 2017 and 2018). Looking at the study overall: On average, sorted CD4+ and CD8+ cells yielded around 3.1 ug of extracted DNA, with a range of about 0.19 to 30 ug. Study-wide findings and limitations: Patients and healthy controls showed no significant difference in CD8+ Simpson's diversity (P=0.060). Although twenty-nine CD8+ CDR3 sequences were shared by patients and controls, these sequences appeared highly expressed in patients and within the immunodominant clones of patients.

Profiling of TCR beta VDJ combinations and CDR3 sequences used genomic DNA as the template. An Illumina HiSeq 2000 was the platform used for TCR repertoire sequencing. For the original study's pipeline: Repertoires were assessed using TRBV/TRBJ rearrangement plots, CDR3 size and DJ length profiles, and Simpson's diversity index. The immunodominant clone was defined as the most abundant DNA sequence in deep sequencing data. CDR3 amino acid sequences were screened for sharing across subjects and compared with published repertoires and the VDJdb database. Using fastp at Q25 and MiXCR, TCRdb reprocessed the public reads and kept productive beta chains. Every CDR3 protein is listed once, alongside the most common genes and DNA of its rows. These V and J calls are TCRdb output, not the study's own analysis. Across this sample there are under 200,000 distinct CDR3 sequences, with 64% seen only once. The ten largest clones take up around 42% of the sample.

For CDR1 and CDR2, the germline V gene (reference sequence) lists DFQATT and SNEGSKA. V loses 0 bases, J loses 0 bases, and the germline ends lie 6 bases apart. The CDR3 starts with the cysteine, ends with the phenylalanine, and has 13 residues. Just CDR3 DNA is preserved here, 39 bases in frame from base 1. In the study, sorted CD4+ and CD8+ blood T cells from patients with severe aplastic anemia and from healthy subjects underwent deep sequencing of TCR repertoires. Ficoll-Paque density gradient centrifugation was used to isolate peripheral blood mononuclear cells. Before DNA extraction, CD4+ and CD8+ T cells were sorted with FACS or magnetic beads.

Sequencing was performed on sorted CD4+, CD8+, or CD8+CD57+ T cells (not recorded which) from PBMCs. This sequence originates from a human donor with severe aplastic anemia or a healthy control (not recorded which). The receptor chain draws on TRBV20-1 and TRBJ2-7; no D segment can be confidently identified. The CDR3: CSAREESSYEQYF. The DNA reads TGCAGTGCTAGAGAGGAGTCCTCCTACGAGCAGTACTTC.